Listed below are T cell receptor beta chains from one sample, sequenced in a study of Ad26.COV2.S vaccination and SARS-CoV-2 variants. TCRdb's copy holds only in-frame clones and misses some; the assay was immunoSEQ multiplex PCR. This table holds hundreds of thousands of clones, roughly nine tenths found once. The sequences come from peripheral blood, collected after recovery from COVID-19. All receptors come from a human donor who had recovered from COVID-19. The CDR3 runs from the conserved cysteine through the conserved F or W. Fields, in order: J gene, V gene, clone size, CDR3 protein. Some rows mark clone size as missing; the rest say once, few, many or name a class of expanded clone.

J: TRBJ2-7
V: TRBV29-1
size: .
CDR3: CSVGASVYEQYF

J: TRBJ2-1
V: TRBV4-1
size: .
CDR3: CASSQDPASSGEQFF

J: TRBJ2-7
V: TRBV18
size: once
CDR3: CASSPWGQSSYEQYF

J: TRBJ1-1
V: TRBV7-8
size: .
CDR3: CASSLAGNTEAFF

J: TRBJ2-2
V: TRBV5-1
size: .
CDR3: CASSPRTGDTGELFF

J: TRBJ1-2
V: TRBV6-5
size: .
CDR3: CASSRQGWGYTF

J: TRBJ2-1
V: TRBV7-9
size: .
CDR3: CASSLEGRGAGEQFF

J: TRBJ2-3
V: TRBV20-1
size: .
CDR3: CSASRGLRGDTQYF

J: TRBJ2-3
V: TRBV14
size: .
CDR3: CASSQDFGPARTDTQYF

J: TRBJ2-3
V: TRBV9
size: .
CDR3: CASSATSGGLTDTQYF

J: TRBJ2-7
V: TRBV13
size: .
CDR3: CASSLIEGTSYEQYF

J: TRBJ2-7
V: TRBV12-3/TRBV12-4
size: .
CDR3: CASSLEGTHEQYF

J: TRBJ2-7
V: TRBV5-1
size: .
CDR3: CASSRQQGPSYEQYF

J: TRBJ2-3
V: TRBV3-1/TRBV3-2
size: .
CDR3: CASSRGQGRADTQYF

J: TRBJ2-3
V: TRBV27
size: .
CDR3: CASSEPNVDTQYF

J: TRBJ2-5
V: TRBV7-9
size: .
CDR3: CASSLAQGQETQYF

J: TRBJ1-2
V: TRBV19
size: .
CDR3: CASSLGDVRYGYTF

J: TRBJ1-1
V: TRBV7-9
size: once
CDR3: CASSLGGIEAFF

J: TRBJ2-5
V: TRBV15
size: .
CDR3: CATSTQGDQETQYF

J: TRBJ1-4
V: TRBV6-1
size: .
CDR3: CASSEFFTTNEKLFF

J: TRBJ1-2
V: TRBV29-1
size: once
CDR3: CSVDSANYGYTF

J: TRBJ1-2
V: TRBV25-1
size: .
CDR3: CASSGQPNYGYTF

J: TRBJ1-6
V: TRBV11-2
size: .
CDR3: CASSLGRSYNSPLHF

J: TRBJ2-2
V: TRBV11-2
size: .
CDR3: CASSFSVTGPNTGELFF

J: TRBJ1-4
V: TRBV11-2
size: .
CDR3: CASSLFRGANEKLFF

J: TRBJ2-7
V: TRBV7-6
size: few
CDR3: CASRPQLGQNSYEQYF

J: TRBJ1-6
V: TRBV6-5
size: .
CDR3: CASRTTGIYNSPLHF

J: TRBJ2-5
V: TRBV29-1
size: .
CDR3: CSELRLAAFGGLTQETQYF

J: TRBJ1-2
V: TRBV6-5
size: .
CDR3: CASSYGGSGGYGYTF

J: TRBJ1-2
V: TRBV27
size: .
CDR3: CASSFIPPTMGGYTF

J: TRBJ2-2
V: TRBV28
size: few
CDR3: CASSTGDIETGELFF

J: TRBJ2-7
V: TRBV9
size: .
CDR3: CASSPDELEQYF

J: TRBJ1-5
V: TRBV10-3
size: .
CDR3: CATQLGAGQPQHF

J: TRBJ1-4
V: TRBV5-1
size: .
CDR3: CASRRNRENEKLFF

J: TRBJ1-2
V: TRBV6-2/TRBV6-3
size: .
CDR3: CASSYLDRSGYTF

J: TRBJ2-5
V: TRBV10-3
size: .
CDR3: CAISESYRDQETQYF

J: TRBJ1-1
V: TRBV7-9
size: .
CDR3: CASSSTGAEAFF

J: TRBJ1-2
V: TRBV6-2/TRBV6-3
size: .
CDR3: CASSPWDSYGYTF

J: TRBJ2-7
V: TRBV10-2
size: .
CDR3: CATRPRDRSYEQYF

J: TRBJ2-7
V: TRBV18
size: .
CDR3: CASSPTGQFWEQYF

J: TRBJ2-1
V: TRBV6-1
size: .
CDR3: CASSQPGGSYNEQFF

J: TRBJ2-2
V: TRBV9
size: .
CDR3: CASSVGGTGSTGELFF

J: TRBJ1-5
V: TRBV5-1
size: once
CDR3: CASSSEPLTGGGSPQPQHF

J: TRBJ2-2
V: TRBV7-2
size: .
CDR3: CASSARLATGELFF

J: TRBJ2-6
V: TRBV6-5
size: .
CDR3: CASSYRSSGANVLTF

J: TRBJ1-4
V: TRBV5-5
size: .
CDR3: CASSRRTGNEKLFF

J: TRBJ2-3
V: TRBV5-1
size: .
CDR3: CASSLSGGSTDTQYF

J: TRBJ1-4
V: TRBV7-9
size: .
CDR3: CASQEGYTNEKLFF

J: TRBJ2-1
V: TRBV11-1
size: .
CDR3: CASSLLRGGAWNEQFF

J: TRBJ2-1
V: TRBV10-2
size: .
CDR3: CASTRLTSGENNEQFF

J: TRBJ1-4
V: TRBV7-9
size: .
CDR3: CASSFRGQGDEKLFF

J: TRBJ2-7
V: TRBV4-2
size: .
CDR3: CASSPLGQGSNEQYF

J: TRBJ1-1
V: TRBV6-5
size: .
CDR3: CASSYFGGATNTEAFF

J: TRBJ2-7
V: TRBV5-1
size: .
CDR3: CASSLASTEQYF

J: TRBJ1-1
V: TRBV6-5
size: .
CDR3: CASSYGQLNTEAFF

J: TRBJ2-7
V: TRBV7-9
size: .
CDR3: CASSLAGLEQYF

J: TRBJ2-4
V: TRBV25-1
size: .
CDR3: CASSDSNPGMDIQYF